Listed here are 21 T cell receptor beta chains from one sample, sequenced in a study of neoadjuvant anti-PD-1 for oral cavity cancer. Profiled with immunoSEQ multiplex PCR; TCRdb holds only in-frame clones, not every one. The sample includes fewer than 15,000 clones, about 60% of them seen just once. The sample consisted of tumor tissue, taken before nivolumab (anti-PD-1) treatment. These receptors all come from a person aged 35 to 85 with oral cavity squamous cell carcinoma.

The CDR3: CASSLADRTRAHEQFF. The CDR3 bases are TGCGCCAGCAGCTTGGCCGACAGGACTCGGGCACATGAGCAGTTCTTC. V gene TRBV5-1 combines with J gene TRBJ2-1; D may be TRBD1 (6 bases). This CDR3 contains 16 residues. V was trimmed by 0 bases and J by 8 bases, leaving 18 bases between them. Germline values: CDR1 SGHRS, CDR2 YFSETQ.

The chain employs TRBV4-1 and TRBJ2-7; TRBD1 agrees at 7 bases. The CDR3 has 13 amino acids. From germline, CDR1 is MGHRA and CDR2 YSYEKL. The ends lost 4 bases at V and 2 bases at J; junction bases unmatched: 2. In nucleotides, the CDR3 is TGCGCCAGCAGCCCGGGACAGCCCTACGAGCAGTACTTC. Its translation is CASSPGQPYEQYF.

CDR3 loop: CASSIRTSGAPGDTQYF. The DNA of the CDR3 is TGTGCCAGTAGTATCCGGACTAGCGGGGCGCCTGGAGATACGCAGTATTTT. This rearrangement joins TRBV19 to TRBJ2-3; TRBD2 aligns across 12 bases. CDR3 length: 17 residues. CDR1 and CDR2 (germline): LNHDA, SQIVND (reference sequence). J was trimmed by 5 bases and V by 3 bases; bases with no gene match: 9.

V is TRBV7-2 and J is TRBJ2-3; D is uncertain. Trimming shortened V by 0 bases and J by 2 bases, and 6 bases separated the two germline ends. Germline lookup yields CDR1 SGHTA and CDR2 FQGNSA. This CDR3 is 14 amino acids long. The CDR3 spells CASSLAALTDTQYF. Written as DNA, the CDR3 is TGTGCCAGCAGCTTAGCCGCCCTCACAGATACGCAGTATTTT.

V and J are TRBV10-1 and TRBJ2-4; 8 bases match TRBD1. Germline CDR1 reads WNHNN; CDR2 reads SYGVQD (reference sequence). Unmatched junction bases numbered 1, after V lost 2 bases and J lost 7 bases. This CDR3 is 13 amino acids long. CDR3 nucleotide sequence: TGCGCCAGCAGTGAGCCAGGGGGCAACATTCAGTACTTC. Encoded protein: CASSEPGGNIQYF.

This clone was detected a few times. The rearrangement joins TRBV6-5 to TRBJ1-1, with a weak D call TRBD1 (6 bases). This CDR3 is built from 13 residues. Trimming took off 6 bases at V and 5 bases at J, with 13 bases between the two ends. Germline V lookup: CDR1 MNHEY, CDR2 SVGAGI. The CDR3 nucleotides are TGTGCCAGCAGCGGACTCAGGGGTACTGAAGCTTTCTTT. It yields the protein CASSGLRGTEAFF.

The chain is built from TRBV9 and TRBJ1-1, with TRBD1 matching over 9 bases. In germline, CDR1 is SGDLS, CDR2 YYNGEE. The V gene end was trimmed by 3 bases and the J gene end by 3 bases; junction bases not matched to a gene: 3. The CDR3 spans 14 residues. CDR3 bases: TGTGCCAGCAGCGGCGGACAGGGGCACACTGAAGCTTTCTTT. Its translation: CASSGGQGHTEAFF.

The chain couples TRBV19 to TRBJ1-1; D ambiguous. The CDR3 contains 12 residues. V shed 3 bases and J shed 1 base, with 3 bases lying between them. The germline CDR1 and CDR2 sequences are LNHDA and SQIVND (reference sequence). The CDR3 nucleotides read TGTGCCAGTAGTATTCAGAACACTGAAGCTTTCTTT. It specifies CASSIQNTEAFF.

This clone was counted a few times. The gene calls are TRBV29-1 and TRBJ1-2; D is undetermined. With 2 bases removed from V and 0 bases from J, the gap between germline ends came to 10 bases. Germline V lookup: CDR1 SQVTM, CDR2 ANQGSEA. The CDR3 extends over 14 amino acids. The CDR3 DNA reads TGCAGCGTTGAACGGGGTATAGCTAACTATGGCTACACCTTC. Translation: CSVERGIANYGYTF.

This clone came up a few times. The chain combines TRBV27 with TRBJ1-5; TRBD1 agrees at 10 bases. The CDR3 covers 14 residues. Germline V CDR1 and CDR2: MNHEY, SMNVEV (reference sequence). With 6 bases clipped from V and 6 bases from J, the junction kept 5 bases outside the gene matches. CDR3 nucleotides: TGTGCCAGCAGCGACAGGGGGCGGGGTCAGCCCCAGCATTTT. It translates to CASSDRGRGQPQHF.

The chain employs TRBV5-1 and TRBJ2-2, with 8 bases matching TRBD2. The CDR3 spans 15 residues. Per the germline V gene, CDR1 is SGHRS and CDR2 is YFSETQ. Trimming cost V 0 bases and J 5 bases; bases outside gene matches: 3. CDR3 nucleotides: TGCGCCAGCAGCTTGGACGGGAGGGGGACCGGGGAGCTGTTTTTT. Protein product: CASSLDGRGTGELFF.

The rearrangement uses TRBV5-4 and TRBJ2-3; D is unclear. The V gene lost 3 bases and the J gene lost 0 bases, with 8 bases spanning the gap. This CDR3 spans 14 amino acids. Germline V gene data show CDR1 as SGHNT and CDR2 as YYREEE (reference sequence). The DNA of the CDR3 is TGTGCCAGCAGCTCGGAGACTAGCACAGATACGCAGTATTTT. Its translation: CASSSETSTDTQYF.

J is TRBJ1-4 and V is TRBV28; possibly TRBD1 for D (6 bases). Trimming left V 2 bases short and J 0 bases short, with 13 bases between. Germline V gene sequence: CDR1 MDHEN, CDR2 SYDVKM. This CDR3 has 17 amino acids. The CDR3 nucleotides read TGTGCCAGCAGTTTAATTGGACAGACTGCAACTAATGAAAAACTGTTTTTT. This encodes CASSLIGQTATNEKLFF. Filled out from reference TRBV28 and TRBJ1-4, the complete variable domain reads DVKVTQSSRYLVKRTGEKVFLECVQDMDHENMFWYRQDPGLGLRLIYFSYDVKMKEKGDIPEGYSVSREKKERFSLILESASTNQTSMYLCASSLIGQTATNEKLFFGSGTQLSVL.

This clone was picked up a small number of times. The J gene is TRBJ1-1, the V gene TRBV5-1, with a possible D match to TRBD1 (6 bases). Trimming cost V 2 bases and J 0 bases, with 14 bases left between them. Germline CDR1 is SGHRS and CDR2 is YFSETQ. This CDR3 comprises 16 residues. DNA of the CDR3: TGCGCCAGCAGCTTAGAAGGGGGAGTCATGAACACTGAAGCTTTCTTT. It specifies CASSLEGGVMNTEAFF.

The genes are TRBV2 and TRBJ1-3; weak D call: TRBD1 (6 bases). The CDR3 has 14 residues. With 2 bases removed from V and 7 bases from J, the gap between germline ends came to 12 bases. Germline CDR1 and CDR2: SNHLY and FYNNEI. CDR3 protein: CASSEWGGRNTIYF. The CDR3 DNA reads TGTGCCAGCAGTGAATGGGGGGGCCGGAACACCATATATTTT.

This sequence joins TRBV6-5 and TRBJ1-1; D gene uncertain. There are 13 residues in the CDR3. CDR1 and CDR2 (germline): MNHEY, SVGAGI. Trimming removed 7 bases from V and 1 base from J, with 10 bases in between. This CDR3 is CASTRPGNTEAFF. The DNA for the CDR3 is TGTGCCAGCACTAGGCCAGGGAACACTGAAGCTTTCTTT.

This rearrangement joins TRBV30 to TRBJ2-1, with TRBD2 as a possible D gene (5 bases). This CDR3 spans 12 amino acids. V lost 0 bases, J lost 15 bases, and 15 bases lay in between. Germline V gives CDR1 GTSNPN, CDR2 SVGIG (reference sequence). The CDR3 reads CAWSVLSGRRFF. CDR3 coding DNA: TGTGCCTGGAGTGTACTGAGCGGTAGGAGGTTCTTC.

There are a few counts of this clone. The chain joins TRBV6-5 to TRBJ1-3, with D unresolved. The V and J ends lost 10 bases and 0 bases respectively, with 16 bases between them. The CDR3 consists of 15 residues. Germline CDR1 and CDR2: MNHEY and SVGAGI. The CDR3 DNA follows: TGTGCCACCGCGGTTCGGTTGGGCTCTGGAAACACCATATATTTT. This codes for CATAVRLGSGNTIYF.

This clone was found a few times. The chain uses TRBV11-2 and TRBJ2-7; a weak D match, TRBD2 (5 bases). Trimming pared 5 bases from V and 6 bases from J, leaving 11 bases between. There are 12 residues in the CDR3. The germline gives CDR1 SGHAT, CDR2 FQNNGV. The CDR3, as DNA: TGTGCCAGCAGCCGATGGAGGTTCGAGCAGTACTTC. It yields the protein CASSRWRFEQYF.

V usage is TRBV5-1 and J usage is TRBJ2-1; D remains unclear. Trimming stripped 4 bases from V and 3 bases from J, with 8 bases between. This CDR3 contains 13 residues. Germline V gene lookup returns CDR1 SGHRS and CDR2 YFSETQ. CDR3 in DNA: TGCGCCAGCAGCCCGGGTGGCTACAATGAGCAGTTCTTC. Residues: CASSPGGYNEQFF.

The chain uses TRBV29-1 and TRBJ2-1; D might be TRBD2 (5 bases). V lost 7 bases, J lost 2 bases, and 9 bases lay in between. Germline CDR1 is SQVTM and CDR2 is ANQGSEA. The CDR3 is made up of 12 amino acids. The CDR3 DNA reads as TGCAGCGCTGGAGGTACCTACAATGAGCAGTTCTTC. Residues: CSAGGTYNEQFF.